Presented here are 24 T cell receptor beta chains from one specimen sequenced in a study of blood T cell repertoires in COVID-19. Only in-frame clones appear in the TCRdb table, and some are missing; sequencing was by immunoSEQ multiplex PCR. The sample includes under 200,000 clones, around 85% seen only once; the top ten take approximately 2.3%. Sample: peripheral blood. The receptor source for this set is a man aged 65 to 79 with active or convalescent COVID-19.

The chain uses TRBV4-1 and TRBJ2-1; D ambiguous. There are 13 residues in the CDR3. Germline V gene lookup returns CDR1 MGHRA and CDR2 YSYEKL. With 3 bases removed from V and 4 bases from J, the gap between germline ends came to 7 bases. This CDR3 is CASSQAEYNEQFF. In DNA, the CDR3 is TGCGCCAGCAGCCAGGCGGAGTACAATGAGCAGTTCTTC.

The rearrangement links TRBV11-3 to TRBJ2-3; D remains ambiguous. Germline V gene lookup returns CDR1 SGHNT and CDR2 YENEEA. CDR3 size: 14 residues. The V end was cut by 1 base, the J end by 2 bases, with 7 bases between. CDR3 residues: CASSLGSATDTQYF. In DNA form, the CDR3 reads TGTGCCAGCAGCTTAGGAAGCGCCACAGATACGCAGTATTTT.

The chain's CDR3 is CASSLEVGTPEAFF. CDR3 nucleotides: TGTGCCAGCAGCTTAGAGGTCGGGACACCAGAAGCTTTCTTT. The J gene is TRBJ1-1, the V gene TRBV7-9; possibly TRBD1 for D (6 bases). Trimming cost V 1 base and J 8 bases, with 14 bases left between them. CDR1 is SEHNR, CDR2 FQNEAQ, per germline (reference sequence). The CDR3 length is 14 residues.

The chain links TRBV18 to TRBJ2-3; TRBD2 aligns across 10 bases. V trimming: 4 bases; J trimming: 2 bases; junction bases outside the gene matches: 3. The germline CDR1 and CDR2 sequences are KGHSH and LQKENI. CDR3 length: 15 residues. The CDR3 here is CASSLTSGVTDTQYF. In DNA form, the CDR3 reads TGTGCCAGCTCACTAACTAGCGGGGTCACAGATACGCAGTATTTT. Drawing the rest from reference TRBV18 and TRBJ2-3, the complete variable domain is NAGVMQNPRHLVRRRGQEARLRCSPMKGHSHVYWYRQLPEEGLKFMVYLQKENIIDESGMPKERFSAEFPKEGPSILRIQQVVRGDSAAYFCASSLTSGVTDTQYFGPGTRLTVL.

The chain combines TRBV24-1 with TRBJ1-5; 7 positions match TRBD1. The CDR3 length is 15 residues. CDR1 and CDR2 from the germline V gene are KGHDR and SFDVKD. J gave up 7 bases and V 2 bases, and 7 bases lay outside the gene matches. CDR3 residues: CATSDSGQPWQPQHF. In DNA form, the CDR3 reads TGTGCCACCAGTGATTCGGGACAGCCTTGGCAGCCCCAGCATTTT.

This chain connects TRBV10-2 to TRBJ1-5; 8 nucleotides match TRBD1. Germline lookup yields CDR1 WSHSY and CDR2 SAAADI. The CDR3 has 14 residues. The trim removed 6 bases at V and 4 bases at J, leaving 5 bases unmatched. The CDR3 nucleotides read TGCGCCAGCAGCGGACAGGGCAGTAATCAGCCCCAGCATTTT. It is translated as CASSGQGSNQPQHF.

The CDR3 region is CASRPQGWNSPLHF. For the CDR3, the DNA is TGTGCCAGTAGGCCGCAGGGATGGAATTCACCCCTCCACTTT. The chain couples TRBV19 to TRBJ1-6, with D perhaps matching TRBD1 (5 bases). This CDR3 spans 14 amino acids. Germline-derived CDR1 and CDR2 are LNHDA and SQIVND (reference sequence). With 6 bases removed from V and 7 bases from J, the gap between germline ends came to 13 bases.

The V and J genes are TRBV10-3 and TRBJ2-3; 7 nucleotides match TRBD1. J gave up 2 bases and V 4 bases, and 12 bases lay outside the gene matches. This CDR3 contains 17 residues. CDR1 is ENHRY and CDR2 is SYGVKD in the germline V gene. CDR3 sequence (DNA): TGTGCCATCAGTGTGTTAGGGGGCCAGGGGACCACAGATACGCAGTATTTT. This encodes CAISVLGGQGTTDTQYF.

This clone has a single count. This rearrangement joins TRBV9 to TRBJ2-5; 7 nucleotides align to TRBD2. There are 15 residues in the CDR3. CDR1 SGDLS and CDR2 YYNGEE come from the germline V gene. The V gene end was trimmed by 0 bases and the J gene end by 4 bases; junction bases not matched to a gene: 6. The CDR3 reads CASSVAQGGSETQYF. The CDR3 DNA reads TGTGCCAGCAGCGTAGCTCAGGGAGGGTCAGAGACCCAGTACTTC.

This clone was recorded a few times. The J gene is TRBJ2-5, the V gene TRBV5-5; 8 nucleotides line up with TRBD2. The CDR3 is 15 amino acids. V trimming: 1 base; J trimming: 5 bases; junction bases outside the gene matches: 7. Germline CDR1 is SGHKS and CDR2 is YYEKEE (reference sequence). This chain's CDR3 is CASSLFPGGGETQYF. DNA of the CDR3: TGTGCCAGCAGCTTGTTTCCGGGAGGGGGGGAGACCCAGTACTTC.

V is TRBV24-1 and J is TRBJ2-1; weak D call: TRBD2 (6 bases). The germline V gene encodes CDR1 KGHDR and CDR2 SFDVKD. This CDR3 is built from 13 residues. Deletions cut 10 bases from V and 2 bases from J, with 11 bases between. The CDR3: CATTGVPYNEQFF. CDR3 nucleotides: TGTGCCACAACGGGGGTACCCTACAATGAGCAGTTCTTC.

J is TRBJ1-3 and V is TRBV12-3 or TRBV12-4; the D is unclear. CDR3 length equals 13 residues. V shed 5 bases and J shed 2 bases, with 7 bases lying between them. The CDR3 DNA follows: TGTGCCAGCAGTCCTTCAGCTGGAAACACCATATATTTT. This codes for CASSPSAGNTIYF.

V and J are TRBV7-8 and TRBJ1-3; no firm D call. V shed 2 bases and J shed 2 bases, with 16 bases lying between them. This CDR3 spans 17 amino acids. In germline, CDR1 is SGHVS, CDR2 FQNEAQ. For the CDR3, the DNA is TGTGCCAGCAGCTTAACCTTGTTTCCCGGGGCTGGAAACACCATATATTTT. Translating gives CASSLTLFPGAGNTIYF.

This chain connects TRBV6-6 to TRBJ1-3; 11 bases are shared with TRBD1. The ends lost 5 bases at V and 1 base at J; junction bases unmatched: 4. CDR3 length: 16 amino acids. The germline gives CDR1 MNHNY, CDR2 SVGAGI (reference sequence). In nucleotides, the CDR3 is TGTGCCAGCAGTCGGGGACAGGGGGGGTCTGGAAACACCATATATTTT. Residues: CASSRGQGGSGNTIYF.

This clone was seen just once. The chain couples TRBV15 to TRBJ2-1; possibly TRBD1 for D (5 bases). Trimming pared 1 base from V and 4 bases from J, leaving 8 bases between. From germline, CDR1 is LNHNV and CDR2 YYDKDF (reference sequence). The CDR3 is 14 amino acids. The CDR3 DNA follows: TGTGCCACCAGCAGAGGTGCAGGGTACAATGAGCAGTTCTTC. This codes for CATSRGAGYNEQFF. Full variable domain (outside the CDR3, taken from reference TRBV15 and TRBJ2-1): DAMVIQNPRYQVTQFGKPVTLSCSQTLNHNVMYWYQQKSSQAPKLLFHYYDKDFNNEADTPDNFQSRRPNTSFCFLDIRSPGLGDTAMYLCATSRGAGYNEQFFGPGTRLTVL.

V usage is TRBV7-2 and J usage is TRBJ2-2; 8 positions match TRBD2. This CDR3 has 19 amino acids. The junction had 15 bases not matched to a gene; V was cut back by 2 bases and J by 4 bases. Germline V gives CDR1 SGHTA, CDR2 FQGNSA. CDR3 bases: TGTGCCAGCAGCTTATGGGCTAGCGGGCACCTGCTGGGCACCGGGGAGCTGTTTTTT. This translates into CASSLWASGHLLGTGELFF.

This clone was detected only a few times. The gene calls are TRBV29-1 and TRBJ1-5, with a possible D match to TRBD1 (6 bases). CDR1 and CDR2 from the germline V gene are SQVTM and ANQGSEA. V dropped 4 bases and J dropped 7 bases, with 17 bases sitting between them. The CDR3 length is 14 residues. CDR3 region: CSVGFGGQGQPQHF. The CDR3 nucleotides are TGCAGCGTTGGATTTGGGGGCCAGGGACAGCCCCAGCATTTT.

The gene calls are TRBV5-6 and TRBJ2-3; TRBD2 aligns across 16 bases. The ends lost 4 bases at V and 4 bases at J; junction bases unmatched: 12. The germline gives CDR1 SGHDT, CDR2 YYEEEE. The CDR3 is made up of 19 amino acids. The CDR3 bases are TGTGCCAGCAGCCTCTCGGGACTAGCGGGAGGGCCGGGGGCAGATACGCAGTATTTT. This codes for CASSLSGLAGGPGADTQYF.

V is TRBV5-4 and J is TRBJ2-1; D gene uncertain. The germline V gene encodes CDR1 SGHNT and CDR2 YYREEE (reference sequence). Trimming removed 2 bases from V and 0 bases from J, with 3 bases in between. This CDR3 comprises 13 residues. CDR3 in amino acids: CASSLASYNEQFF. The CDR3 region has the DNA TGTGCCAGCAGCTTAGCCTCCTACAATGAGCAGTTCTTC.

This chain connects TRBV14 to TRBJ2-1; TRBD2 agrees at 10 bases. The germline V gene has CDR1 SGHDN and CDR2 FVKESK. V gave up 3 bases and J gave up 4 bases; unmatched junction bases: 0. The CDR3 is made up of 14 amino acids. CDR3 protein: CASSQTSGYNEQFF. The CDR3 DNA follows: TGTGCCAGCAGCCAGACTAGCGGGTACAATGAGCAGTTCTTC.

The rearrangement links TRBV9 to TRBJ2-5, with a possible D match to TRBD1 (6 bases). V lost 4 bases and J 5 bases, leaving 18 bases between the germline ends. This CDR3 is 15 amino acids long. Germline loops: CDR1 SGDLS, CDR2 YYNGEE. The CDR3 protein is CASSSRDTTWETQYF. DNA of the CDR3: TGTGCCAGCAGCTCCCGGGACACCACTTGGGAGACCCAGTACTTC.

The chain joins TRBV4-2 to TRBJ2-7, with TRBD1 as a possible D gene (8 bases). This CDR3 has 16 amino acids. Trimming cost V 1 base and J 3 bases, with 16 bases left between them. Germline CDR1 reads LGHNA; CDR2 reads YNFKEQ. This CDR3 is CASSQGDRGGLYEQYF. The CDR3 DNA is TGTGCCAGCAGCCAAGGAGACAGGGGAGGGCTCTACGAGCAGTACTTC.

This chain links TRBV28 with TRBJ2-2, with D possibly TRBD1 on 6 matching bases. Germline lookup yields CDR1 MDHEN and CDR2 SYDVKM. The V end was cut by 3 bases, the J end by 4 bases, with 15 bases between. CDR3 length equals 16 residues. CDR3 nucleotides: TGTGCCAGCAGTTTCCCGGGACAACGTCGCACCGGGGAGCTGTTTTTT. Translated: CASSFPGQRRTGELFF.

The chain is built from TRBV29-1 and TRBJ2-7, with D perhaps TRBD2 (7 bases). The V gene's germline CDR1 is SQVTM and CDR2 ANQGSEA. V lost 3 bases to trimming and J lost 5 bases, with 11 bases between them. The CDR3 consists of 12 residues. Here the CDR3 reads CSVDLGGDEQYF. CDR3 in DNA: TGCAGCGTTGATTTAGGGGGGGACGAGCAGTACTTC.